This T cell receptor (beta chain) was documented in a study of beta chain features in type 1 diabetes. The overall study: Researchers looked at roughly 110 million sorted cells across all samples.

General observations from the study: Healthy donors had naive, central memory and Treg TCRB repertoires that appeared less similar than those seen among patients. Type 1 diabetes patients had moderately but significantly shorter TCRB CDR3s in all four CD4+ subsets. Equally in patients and controls, PCR might preferentially amplify shorter templates.

The sample holds many counts of this clone. The antigen is undetermined. Every bit of the isolated RNA underwent reverse transcription, so sequencing read expressed TCRB transcripts. Assay used: immunoSEQ multiplex PCR; TCRdb lists only in-frame clones, some missing. The data contain hundreds of thousands of clones, approximately 15% of them singletons. Sequencing was done on a sample of central memory CD4+ T cells from blood. This receptor was obtained from a man aged 25 to 45 in good health.

The CDR3 sequence: CASSFAARNTGELFF. CDR3 DNA sequence: TGTGCCAGCAGCTTTGCAGCGAGGAACACCGGGGAGCTGTTTTTT. This chain uses TRBV11-3 with TRBJ2-2; D ambiguous. V lost 3 bases to trimming and J lost 1 base, with 9 bases between them. This CDR3 comprises 15 residues. Germline CDR1 and CDR2: SGHNT and YENEEA.